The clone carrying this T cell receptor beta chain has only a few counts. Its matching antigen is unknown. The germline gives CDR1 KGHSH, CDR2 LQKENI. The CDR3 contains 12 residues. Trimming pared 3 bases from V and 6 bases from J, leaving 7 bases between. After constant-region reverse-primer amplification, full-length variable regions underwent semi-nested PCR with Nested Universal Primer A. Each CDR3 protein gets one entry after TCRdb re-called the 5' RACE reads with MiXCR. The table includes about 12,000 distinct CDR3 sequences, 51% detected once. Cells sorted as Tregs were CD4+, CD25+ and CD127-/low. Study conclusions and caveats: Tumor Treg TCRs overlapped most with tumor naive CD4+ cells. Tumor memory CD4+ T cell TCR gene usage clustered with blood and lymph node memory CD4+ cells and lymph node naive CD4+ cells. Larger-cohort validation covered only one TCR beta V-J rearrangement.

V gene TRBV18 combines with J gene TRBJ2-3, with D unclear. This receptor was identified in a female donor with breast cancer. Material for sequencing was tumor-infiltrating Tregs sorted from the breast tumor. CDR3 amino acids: CASSPLGDTQYF. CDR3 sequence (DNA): TGTGCCAGCTCACCTCTGGGGGATACGCAGTATTTT.